These 30 T cell receptor beta chains share one sample of origin, sequenced in a study of cytomegalovirus exposure and HLA in healthy donors. Measured with immunoSEQ multiplex PCR; TCRdb has only the in-frame clones, and not every one. The sample consists of 150,000 to 200,000 clones, roughly 84% of them appearing once. What was sequenced was PBMCs. The receptors were gathered from a man aged 25 to 45 in good health and CMV-seropositive.

Regarding this clone: The identical CDR3 is also encoded by other nucleotide sequences in the sample. The rearrangement joins TRBV28 to TRBJ1-5; 8 bases match TRBD1. The V segment lost 6 bases and the J segment 0 bases; nucleotides outside the gene matches: 4. The CDR3 is made up of 15 amino acids. CDR1 MDHEN and CDR2 SYDVKM come from the germline V gene. The CDR3 is CASRSTGGSNQPQHF. The CDR3 DNA reads TGTGCCAGCAGATCAACAGGGGGTAGCAATCAGCCCCAGCATTTT.

This chain links TRBV5-1 with TRBJ2-7; 7 bases are a match to TRBD1. The CDR3 contains 17 residues. With 3 bases clipped from V and 2 bases from J, the junction kept 14 bases outside the gene matches. Germline V gene lookup returns CDR1 SGHRS and CDR2 YFSETQ. CDR3 bases: TGCGCCAGCAGCTCTACACTCGACCCAGGGGGACCCTACGAGCAGTACTTC. Protein: CASSSTLDPGGPYEQYF.

The gene calls are TRBV5-6 and TRBJ2-2, with TRBD1 matching 7 bases. This CDR3 has 14 amino acids. Germline V CDR1 and CDR2: SGHDT, YYEEEE. After removal of 4 bases from V and 7 bases from J, the junction contained 7 bases not matched to a gene. CDR3 sequence (DNA): TGTGCCAGCAGCCTCATCAGGGGGTACGGGGAGCTGTTTTTT. Amino acids: CASSLIRGYGELFF.

This clone was counted once. The CDR3 spells CASSSAGQVNTEAFF. The CDR3 nucleotides are TGTGCCAGCAGTTCTGCAGGACAGGTGAACACTGAAGCTTTCTTT. The chain combines TRBV27 with TRBJ1-1; 7 bases line up with TRBD1. This CDR3 contains 15 residues. Germline loops: CDR1 MNHEY, CDR2 SMNVEV (reference sequence). Trimming cost V 4 bases and J 0 bases; bases outside gene matches: 5.

The chain is built from TRBV5-4 and TRBJ2-5; a possible D gene is TRBD2 (6 bases). This CDR3 spans 17 amino acids. Per the germline V gene, CDR1 is SGHNT and CDR2 is YYREEE (reference sequence). The germline V and J ends were trimmed by 3 bases and 1 base, with 19 bases remaining between them. The CDR3 loop is CASSSFTSYRFQETQYF. The CDR3 DNA reads as TGTGCCAGCAGCTCTTTTACTAGCTACCGCTTCCAAGAGACCCAGTACTTC. The full variable domain, completed using reference TRBV5-4 and TRBJ2-5, is ETGVTQSPTHLIKTRGQQVTLRCSSQSGHNTVSWYQQALGQGPQFIFQYYREEENGRGNFPPRFSGLQFPNYSSELNVNALELDDSALYLCASSSFTSYRFQETQYFGPGTRLLVL.

The rearrangement joins TRBV27 to TRBJ2-1; TRBD2 aligns across 8 bases. With V trimmed by 4 bases and J by 4 bases, 3 bases remained unmatched. The germline V gene encodes CDR1 MNHEY and CDR2 SMNVEV (reference sequence). This CDR3 is 14 amino acids long. The CDR3 bases are TGTGCCAGCAGTTCGACTAGCGCATACAATGAGCAGTTCTTC. Residues: CASSSTSAYNEQFF.

This clone was recorded only once. The V and J genes are TRBV28 and TRBJ2-3, with unresolved D. The CDR3 totals 15 residues. Germline V lookup: CDR1 MDHEN, CDR2 SYDVKM. Trimming pared 3 bases from V and 0 bases from J, leaving 10 bases between. Here the CDR3 DNA reads TGTGCCAGCAGTTTTCCAGGCACTAGCACAGATACGCAGTATTTT. This encodes CASSFPGTSTDTQYF.

This chain connects TRBV4-2 to TRBJ2-2; 7 bases agree with TRBD2. In germline, CDR1 is LGHNA, CDR2 YNFKEQ. The CDR3 is 19 amino acids. The V gene end was trimmed by 0 bases and the J gene end by 2 bases; junction bases not matched to a gene: 12. CDR3 nucleotides: TGTGCCAGCAGCCAAGAGAAGAATAGCGGGCCCCTCAACACCGGGGAGCTGTTTTTT. Translation gives CASSQEKNSGPLNTGELFF.

About this clone itself: Additional DNA sequences in this sample encode the identical CDR3. This chain links TRBV19 with TRBJ2-7; 10 nucleotides match TRBD1. With 3 bases clipped from V and 0 bases from J, the junction kept 2 bases outside the gene matches. The CDR3 has 15 residues. CDR1 is LNHDA and CDR2 is SQIVND in the germline V gene (reference sequence). CDR3 protein: CASSIGTGVSYEQYF. The CDR3 coding sequence is TGTGCCAGTAGTATCGGGACAGGGGTCTCCTACGAGCAGTACTTC.

The chain couples TRBV5-4 to TRBJ2-3; 7 bases are shared with TRBD1. The CDR3 has 18 amino acids. The germline V gene has CDR1 SGHNT and CDR2 YYREEE (reference sequence). The trim removed 4 bases at V and 0 bases at J, leaving 14 bases unmatched. The CDR3 DNA follows: TGTGCCAGCAGCGTTGACAGGGTAAAGTTTCGGAGCACAGATACGCAGTATTTT. Translation: CASSVDRVKFRSTDTQYF.

The chain uses TRBV6-5 and TRBJ1-5; tentatively, D is TRBD1 (5 bases). The germline gives CDR1 MNHEY, CDR2 SVGAGI. This CDR3 comprises 14 residues. V shed 6 bases and J shed 3 bases, with 12 bases lying between them. The CDR3: CASSFDRNNQPQHF. The DNA for the CDR3 is TGTGCCAGCAGCTTTGACAGAAACAATCAGCCCCAGCATTTT.

The CDR3 region has the DNA TGTGCCTGGAGTTTAGGGGTCTACGAGCAGTACTTC. Translation gives CAWSLGVYEQYF. The chain is built from TRBV30 and TRBJ2-7; the D gene is possibly TRBD1 (5 bases). The ends were cut back, 2 bases at V and 3 bases at J, with 8 bases in the middle. The V gene's germline CDR1 is GTSNPN and CDR2 SVGIG (reference sequence). The CDR3 has 12 amino acids. Supplemented by reference TRBV30 and TRBJ2-7, the full variable domain reads SQTIHQWPATLVQPVGSPLSLECTVEGTSNPNLYWYRQAAGRGLQLLFYSVGIGQISSEVPQNLSASRPQDRQFILSSKKLLLSDSGFYLCAWSLGVYEQYFGPGTRLTVT.

The chain uses TRBV27 and TRBJ2-5, with 9 bases identical to TRBD2. The CDR3 contains 17 residues. V dropped 4 bases and J dropped 2; count of bases not matched to a gene: 11. The germline gives CDR1 MNHEY, CDR2 SMNVEV (reference sequence). The CDR3 DNA reads as TGTGCCAGCAGTTCTCAAACGCGGGGGGGCACACAAGAGACCCAGTACTTC. Its protein is CASSSQTRGGTQETQYF.

This clone has only a few counts. The rearrangement uses TRBV9 and TRBJ1-5; weak D call: TRBD1 (5 bases). CDR1 and CDR2 (germline): SGDLS, YYNGEE. Deletions cut 2 bases from V and 9 bases from J, with 18 bases between. The CDR3 has 15 residues. The CDR3 DNA is TGTGCCAGCAGCGTCGCAGTGGGGCCTAAGTGGCCCCAGCATTTT. It codes for CASSVAVGPKWPQHF. The full variable domain, completed using reference TRBV9 and TRBJ1-5, is DSGVTQTPKHLITATGQRVTLRCSPRSGDLSVYWYQQSLDQGLQFLIQYYNGEERAKGNILERFSAQQFPDLHSELNLSSLELGDSALYFCASSVAVGPKWPQHFGDGTRLSIL.

The rearrangement uses TRBV5-6 and TRBJ1-4, with TRBD1 identical over 9 bases. The junction had 2 bases not matched to a gene; V was cut back by 3 bases and J by 2 bases. The CDR3 has 15 residues. Germline V lookup: CDR1 SGHDT, CDR2 YYEEEE. The CDR3 region has the DNA TGTGCCAGCAGCTACGGGACAGGGACTAATGAAAAACTGTTTTTT. It translates to CASSYGTGTNEKLFF.

A note on this clone: One junction end disagrees with the germline gene, perhaps due to a read error. The chain recombines TRBV7-7 with TRBJ2-5; 9 bases match TRBD1. Looked up from germline, CDR1 is SSHAT and CDR2 is FNYEAQ (reference sequence). This CDR3 contains 15 residues. As DNA, the CDR3 is TGTGCTAGCAGCTGGGGGACAGGGCGGGGAGAGACCCAGTACTTC. Translating gives CASSWGTGRGETQYF.

This rearrangement joins TRBV6-4 to TRBJ2-3; 9 bases fit TRBD1. CDR3 length: 14 residues. Germline CDR1 reads MRHNA; CDR2 reads SNTAGT. V dropped 4 bases and J dropped 1; count of bases not matched to a gene: 0. The DNA of the CDR3 is TGTGCCAGCAGTGGGACAGGGGGCACAGATACGCAGTATTTT. It yields the protein CASSGTGGTDTQYF.

The rearrangement joins TRBV11-1 to TRBJ1-5; no firm D call. The germline V gene has CDR1 SGHAT and CDR2 FQDESV (reference sequence). The CDR3 sequence is 12 residues long. V dropped 10 bases and J dropped 6 bases, with 13 bases sitting between them. The CDR3 protein is CAIGGKSQPQHF. The CDR3 DNA sequence: TGTGCCATCGGAGGGAAGAGTCAGCCCCAGCATTTT.

The J gene is TRBJ2-7, the V gene TRBV13; no firm D call. From germline, CDR1 is PRHDT and CDR2 FYEKMQ (reference sequence). Trimming took 8 bases from V and 5 from J, leaving 16 bases between them. The CDR3 spans 13 residues. The CDR3 sequence: CASGSPQLNEQYF. The DNA of the CDR3 is TGTGCCAGCGGCTCCCCCCAACTAAACGAGCAGTACTTC.

J is TRBJ2-2 and V is TRBV6-1, with 8 bases fitting TRBD2. Germline V CDR1 and CDR2: MNHNS, SASEGT. The CDR3 totals 14 residues. V trimming: 8 bases; J trimming: 3 bases; junction bases outside the gene matches: 5. The DNA for the CDR3 is TGTGCCAGCGGAGGGACTAGTGACACCGGGGAGCTGTTTTTT. The encoded protein is CASGGTSDTGELFF.

The chain is built from TRBV18 and TRBJ1-5, with a weak D call TRBD1 (5 bases). The V gene's germline CDR1 is KGHSH and CDR2 LQKENI. This CDR3 has 17 amino acids. Between the trimmed V and J ends, which lost 1 base and 0 bases, there was a span of 13 bases. The CDR3 here is CASSPLRASYSNQPQHF. DNA for the CDR3: TGTGCCAGCTCACCACTCAGGGCGAGCTATAGCAATCAGCCCCAGCATTTT. Filled out from reference TRBV18 and TRBJ1-5, the complete variable domain reads NAGVMQNPRHLVRRRGQEARLRCSPMKGHSHVYWYRQLPEEGLKFMVYLQKENIIDESGMPKERFSAEFPKEGPSILRIQQVVRGDSAAYFCASSPLRASYSNQPQHFGDGTRLSIL.

This clone was detected ten times or more. The V call is TRBV15, the J call TRBJ1-4; maybe TRBD1 (6 bases). This CDR3 region has 16 residues. Trimming left V 1 base short and J 2 bases short, with 11 bases between. Germline loops: CDR1 LNHNV, CDR2 YYDKDF (reference sequence). This CDR3 reads CATSRGQGMTNEKLFF. DNA of the CDR3: TGTGCCACCAGCAGAGGGCAGGGGATGACTAATGAAAAACTGTTTTTT. Full variable domain (remainder filled in from reference TRBV15 and TRBJ1-4): DAMVIQNPRYQVTQFGKPVTLSCSQTLNHNVMYWYQQKSSQAPKLLFHYYDKDFNNEADTPDNFQSRRPNTSFCFLDIRSPGLGDTAMYLCATSRGQGMTNEKLFFGSGTQLSVL.

This sequence joins TRBV27 and TRBJ1-2, with a possible D match to TRBD1 (6 bases). Germline CDR1 is MNHEY and CDR2 is SMNVEV (reference sequence). There are 14 residues in the CDR3. Trimming took 0 bases from V and 7 from J, leaving 12 bases between them. The CDR3 spells CASSLSTAGAGYTF. Here the CDR3 DNA reads TGTGCCAGCAGTTTATCGACGGCAGGGGCTGGCTACACCTTC.

This clone was detected a few times. The chain carries TRBV6-4 and TRBJ1-2, with 9 bases lining up with TRBD1. The V and J ends lost 4 bases and 8 bases, in that order; junction bases with no gene match: 5. The length of the CDR3 is 13 residues. In germline, CDR1 is MRHNA, CDR2 SNTAGT. CDR3 sequence reads: CASSAGTGLGYTF. DNA for the CDR3: TGTGCCAGCAGTGCCGGGACAGGGTTGGGCTACACCTTC.

The J gene is TRBJ2-3, the V gene TRBV19, with no clear D. The CDR3 has 14 amino acids. Trimming removed 3 bases at V and 2 bases at J, with 9 bases between. Germline CDR1 reads LNHDA; CDR2 reads SQIVND (reference sequence). The CDR3 nucleotides are TGTGCCAGTAGTATTCAGGTGGACACAGATACGCAGTATTTT. It translates to CASSIQVDTDTQYF.

The chain has TRBV5-8 and TRBJ1-2; D may be TRBD1 (6 bases). Germline V CDR1 and CDR2: SGHTS, YDEGEE. The V and J ends lost 7 bases and 1 base respectively, with 26 bases between them. This CDR3 has 18 residues. The CDR3 nucleotides read TGTGCCAGCTCTACTCCCAAGTCCCTGACAGGAGTTAACTATGGCTACACCTTC. It yields the protein CASSTPKSLTGVNYGYTF.

The chain has TRBV29-1 and TRBJ2-3; 8 bases map to TRBD2. The ends lost 6 bases at V and 2 bases at J; junction bases unmatched: 10. Germline V gene sequence: CDR1 SQVTM, CDR2 ANQGSEA. The CDR3 length is 15 residues. This CDR3 is CSVRGGPLFTDTQYF. CDR3 nucleotide sequence: TGCAGCGTCCGCGGGGGGCCCCTTTTCACAGATACGCAGTATTTT.

This clone showed up just once. J is TRBJ2-1 and V is TRBV2; 11 bases agree with TRBD1. The trim removed 8 bases at V and 13 bases at J, leaving 16 bases unmatched. The CDR3 contains 15 residues. Germline CDR1 and CDR2: SNHLY and FYNNEI. CDR3 nucleotides: TGTGCCAGCGGCACCGGGACAGGGGGATCGATTGAACAGTTCTTC. This sequence encodes CASGTGTGGSIEQFF.

The chain is built from TRBV28 and TRBJ1-2, with a tentative D call TRBD1 (5 bases). This CDR3 is 14 amino acids long. CDR1 and CDR2 from the germline V gene are MDHEN and SYDVKM. V was shortened by 7 bases and J by 2 bases, with 14 bases between the two germline ends. CDR3 residues: CASTSRGHNYGYTF. Here the CDR3 DNA reads TGTGCCAGCACCTCCAGAGGACACAACTATGGCTACACCTTC.

The V call is TRBV7-8, the J call TRBJ2-2, with TRBD2 matching over 13 bases. With 6 bases clipped from V and 4 bases from J, the junction kept 2 bases outside the gene matches. Germline lookup yields CDR1 SGHVS and CDR2 FQNEAQ. CDR3 size: 15 residues. The CDR3 DNA reads TGTGCCAGCAGGCGGACTAGCGGGAGCACCGGGGAGCTGTTTTTT. Translated, it gives CASRRTSGSTGELFF. The variable domain in full, with the rest retrieved from reference TRBV7-8 and TRBJ2-2, is GAGVSQSPRYKVAKRGQDVALRCDPISGHVSLFWYQQALGQGPEFLTYFQNEAQLDKSGLPSDRFFAERPEGSVSTLKIQRTQQEDSAVYLCASRRTSGSTGELFFGEGSRLTVL.